This TCR beta chain was recovered during a study of graft-versus-host responses after intestinal transplantation. Study context: Following induction with anti-thymocyte globulin, all recipients were given tacrolimus and steroids for about three years.

Profiled with immunoSEQ multiplex PCR; TCRdb holds only in-frame clones, not every one. The sample carries tens of thousands of clones, 85% to 95% recorded once. For this clone: What it binds is unknown.

Findings of the study overall: Allografts from individuals with graft-donor T cell macrochimerism displayed high graft-versus-host to host-versus-graft clonal ratios. Researchers found GvH clones in recipient marrow, and some showed up first in ileum or blood. Researchers found peak circulating GvH clone levels linked to early post-transplant HvG declines.

Germline V lookup: CDR1 SGHTS, CDR2 YDEGEE. V lost 4 bases, J lost 4 bases, and 13 bases stayed unmatched. The CDR3 runs to 16 residues. The TCR comes from a human donor who was the organ donor for an intestinal transplant. This sequence joins TRBV5-8 and TRBJ2-7, with TRBD1 identical over 8 bases. The starting material was unstimulated CD8+ T cells sorted from spleen or lymph node cells, obtained before transplant. CDR3 sequence reads: CASSLGQGVPLYEQYF. In nucleotides, the CDR3 is TGTGCCAGCAGCCTCGGACAGGGTGTCCCCCTTTACGAGCAGTACTTC. Filled out from reference TRBV5-8 and TRBJ2-7, the complete variable domain reads EAGVTQSPTHLIKTRGQQATLRCSPISGHTSVYWYQQALGLGLQFLLWYDEGEERNRGNFPPRFSGRQFPNYSSELNVNALELEDSALYLCASSLGQGVPLYEQYFGPGTRLTVT.